One and the same sample provided the 30 T cell receptor beta chains below, sequenced in a study of response to subunit inactivated influenza vaccine. One entry per CDR3 protein, called by TCRdb with MiXCR from the RT-PCR reads. There are 700,000 to 900,000 distinct CDR3 sequences in the sample; less than 25% occur only once, and more than 8.5% lies in the top ten. Sequences were derived from PBMCs from blood, sampled roughly 5 days after vaccination. All receptors come from a man between 50 and 59 years old who received an inactivated influenza vaccine.

CDR3 nucleotides: TGTGCCAGCAGGCAAATACCGGGACCATCCAGGGGTACGCAGTATTTT. This encodes CASRQIPGPSRGTQYF. This chain uses TRBV7-3 with TRBJ2-3, with D possibly being TRBD1 (6 bases). The ends were cut back, 6 bases at V and 8 bases at J, with 24 bases in the middle. Per the germline V gene, CDR1 is SGHTA and CDR2 is FQGTGA. There are 16 residues in the CDR3.

The table lists this clonotype with a few counts. The chain uses TRBV28 and TRBJ2-7; TRBD1 aligns across 9 bases. From germline, CDR1 is MDHEN and CDR2 SYDVKM. This CDR3 spans 13 amino acids. With 3 bases clipped from V and 6 bases from J, the junction kept 3 bases outside the gene matches. CDR3: CASSLGQGAEQYF. For the CDR3, the DNA is TGTGCCAGCAGTTTGGGACAGGGAGCCGAGCAGTACTTC.

This clonotype occurred once. This rearrangement joins TRBV20-1 to TRBJ1-6; no definite D call. Trimming took 0 bases from V and 3 from J, leaving 15 bases between them. Germline V gives CDR1 DFQATT, CDR2 SNEGSKA (reference sequence). The CDR3 sequence is 17 residues long. The CDR3 is CSARDHRKSLYNSPLHF. The CDR3 nucleotides read TGCAGTGCTAGAGATCATCGGAAGAGCCTCTATAATTCACCCCTCCACTTT.

The chain links TRBV20-1 to TRBJ2-5; D perhaps matches TRBD2 (6 bases). Looked up from germline, CDR1 is DFQATT and CDR2 is SNEGSKA (reference sequence). V gave up 3 bases and J gave up 3 bases, with 11 bases separating them. The CDR3 loop spans 13 amino acids. The CDR3 DNA is TGCAGTGCTAGCAGACTAGTTAAAGAGACCCAGTACTTC. Its protein is CSASRLVKETQYF.

V and J are TRBV10-3 and TRBJ1-1; no definite D call. V was clipped by 2 bases and J by 5 bases, with 12 bases between them. From germline, CDR1 is ENHRY and CDR2 SYGVKD. There are 14 residues in the CDR3. In DNA form, the CDR3 reads TGTGCCATCAGTGAGAGAAGGATGGGAACTGAAGCTTTCTTT. The encoded protein is CAISERRMGTEAFF.

This clonotype was counted between two and nine times. The J gene is TRBJ1-6, the V gene TRBV7-2, with D unclear. Germline V gene data show CDR1 as SGHTA and CDR2 as FQGNSA. The germline V and J ends were trimmed by 5 bases and 5 bases, with 13 bases remaining between them. The CDR3 contains 15 residues. DNA of the CDR3: TGTGCCAGCAGCACCTCCGGGATGAATAATTCACCCCTCCACTTT. It codes for CASSTSGMNNSPLHF.

This clonotype was picked up a small number of times. The chain has TRBV5-8 and TRBJ2-1, with TRBD1 matching 8 bases. The CDR3 has 15 amino acids. V lost 4 bases to trimming and J lost 2 bases; unmatched junction nucleotides: 5. The germline V gene has CDR1 SGHTS and CDR2 YDEGEE. Here the CDR3 reads CASSVPGGPYNEQFF. DNA of the CDR3: TGTGCCAGCAGCGTACCAGGGGGCCCCTACAATGAGCAGTTCTTC.

This clonotype was found a few times. The chain uses TRBV10-3 and TRBJ2-7; TRBD1 agrees at 7 bases. This CDR3 spans 12 amino acids. Germline CDR1 and CDR2: ENHRY and SYGVKD. The CDR3 region is CAIRQGAYEQYF. The CDR3 DNA is TGTGCGATCCGACAGGGAGCATACGAGCAGTACTTC.

The rearrangement links TRBV5-8 to TRBJ1-3; tentative D call: TRBD1 (5 bases). The CDR3 loop spans 15 amino acids. Trimming took 3 bases from V and 4 from J, leaving 14 bases between them. CDR1 and CDR2 (germline): SGHTS, YDEGEE. For the CDR3, the DNA is TGTGCCAGCAGCTGGACCGGGACGGCAGGAAACACCATATATTTT. It codes for CASSWTGTAGNTIYF. Drawing the rest from reference TRBV5-8 and TRBJ1-3, the complete variable domain is EAGVTQSPTHLIKTRGQQATLRCSPISGHTSVYWYQQALGLGLQFLLWYDEGEERNRGNFPPRFSGRQFPNYSSELNVNALELEDSALYLCASSWTGTAGNTIYFGEGSWLTVV.

This clonotype appeared a few times. CDR3 sequence (DNA): TGTGCCAGCAGTTCGGACAGGCACTACGAGCAGTACTTC. The encoded protein is CASSSDRHYEQYF. V usage is TRBV27 and J usage is TRBJ2-7; 7 bases are a match to TRBD1. Germline CDR1 reads MNHEY; CDR2 reads SMNVEV (reference sequence). The V and J ends lost 4 bases and 3 bases, in that order; junction bases with no gene match: 3. This CDR3 spans 13 amino acids.

V gene TRBV27 combines with J gene TRBJ2-3; D is undetermined. This CDR3 region has 12 residues. The germline V gene encodes CDR1 MNHEY and CDR2 SMNVEV (reference sequence). The V gene lost 6 bases and the J gene lost 4 bases, with 8 bases spanning the gap. DNA of the CDR3: TGTGCCAGCAGAAAAACTGCAGATACGCAGTATTTT. This translates into CASRKTADTQYF.

V gene TRBV7-9 combines with J gene TRBJ1-1; D is unresolved. In germline, CDR1 is SEHNR, CDR2 FQNEAQ (reference sequence). V was trimmed by 2 bases and J by 0 bases, leaving 4 bases between them. The CDR3 runs 13 residues. CDR3 nucleotides: TGTGCCAGCAGCTTAATGTTGAACACTGAAGCTTTCTTT. Its protein is CASSLMLNTEAFF.

This chain connects TRBV6-1 to TRBJ2-4, with no clear D. The CDR3 length is 14 residues. V was shortened by 6 bases and J by 5 bases, with 14 bases between the two germline ends. In germline, CDR1 is MNHNS, CDR2 SASEGT. CDR3 in DNA: TGTGCCAGCAGGGTACAGATCTTTGAAAACATTCAGTACTTC. Translated, it gives CASRVQIFENIQYF.

The chain combines TRBV2 with TRBJ2-7, with 12 bases lining up with TRBD1. Trimming cost V 7 bases and J 4 bases; bases outside gene matches: 5. The CDR3 is 14 amino acids. Germline V CDR1 and CDR2: SNHLY, FYNNEI. The chain's CDR3 is CASTGTGGAYEQYF. The CDR3, as DNA: TGTGCCAGCACCGGGACAGGGGGCGCGTACGAGCAGTACTTC.

This chain links TRBV20-1 with TRBJ2-6, with a possible D match to TRBD1 (6 bases). CDR3 size: 15 residues. Germline CDR1 is DFQATT and CDR2 is SNEGSKA (reference sequence). V lost 1 base, J lost 3 bases, and 10 bases lay in between. The CDR3 sequence is CSARVSRGGANVLTF. The CDR3 region has the DNA TGCAGTGCTAGAGTGAGCAGGGGTGGGGCCAACGTCCTGACTTTC.

The J gene is TRBJ1-4, the V gene TRBV5-1; maybe TRBD1 (6 bases). V was clipped by 0 bases and J by 5 bases, with 14 bases between them. Germline CDR1 SGHRS, CDR2 YFSETQ. The length of the CDR3 is 16 residues. The CDR3: CASSLGRRTENEKLFF. The CDR3 DNA follows: TGCGCCAGCAGCTTGGGACGCCGGACAGAGAATGAAAAACTGTTTTTT. Drawing the rest from reference TRBV5-1 and TRBJ1-4, the complete variable domain is KAGVTQTPRYLIKTRGQQVTLSCSPISGHRSVSWYQQTPGQGLQFLFEYFSETQRNKGNFPGRFSGRQFSNSRSEMNVSTLELGDSALYLCASSLGRRTENEKLFFGSGTQLSVL.

The rearrangement links TRBV7-2 to TRBJ2-7; D gene unclear. CDR1 is SGHTA and CDR2 is FQGNSA in the germline V gene. The CDR3 consists of 12 residues. V dropped 0 bases and J dropped 5 bases, with 5 bases sitting between them. CDR3 protein: CASSLAKNEQYF. For the CDR3, the DNA is TGTGCCAGCAGCTTAGCGAAGAACGAGCAGTACTTC.

The chain has TRBV5-5 and TRBJ1-1; 10 bases agree with TRBD1. Germline lookup yields CDR1 SGHKS and CDR2 YYEKEE (reference sequence). This CDR3 is 15 amino acids long. The V segment lost 4 bases and the J segment 8 bases; nucleotides outside the gene matches: 11. The CDR3 nucleotides are TGTGCCAGCAGCACGCCCCGGGACAGGGGCCACGAAGCTTTCTTT. Protein product: CASSTPRDRGHEAFF.

V gene TRBV20-1 combines with J gene TRBJ2-3; no clear D. CDR3 length: 15 residues. Germline CDR1 is DFQATT and CDR2 is SNEGSKA (reference sequence). Trimming took off 5 bases at V and 0 bases at J, with 15 bases between the two ends. CDR3 region: CSAALPIPSTDTQYF. DNA for the CDR3: TGCAGTGCTGCCCTACCCATTCCTAGCACAGATACGCAGTATTTT.

The CDR3 DNA reads as TGTGCCAGCAGTTGGGGTGCGGGAGCAGATACGCAGTATTTT. This encodes CASSWGAGADTQYF. This sequence joins TRBV6-5 and TRBJ2-3; 7 positions match TRBD2. Germline-derived CDR1 and CDR2 are MNHEY and SVGAGI. The CDR3 extends over 14 amino acids. V gave up 4 bases and J gave up 4 bases; unmatched junction bases: 5.

Many counts were recorded for this clonotype. The junction does not match germline at one end; this may be a read error. The chain carries TRBV5-1 and TRBJ1-1; no clear D gene. This CDR3 is 13 amino acids long. CDR1 SGHRS and CDR2 YFSETQ come from the germline V gene. The CDR3: CASSLAGLSDAFF. For the CDR3, the DNA is TGCGCCAGCAGCTTGGCCGGTCTTTCTGACGCTTTCTTT.

This clonotype has more than one count but fewer than ten. V usage is TRBV15 and J usage is TRBJ2-7, with D tentatively TRBD1 (6 bases). The length of the CDR3 is 15 residues. Germline V gene data show CDR1 as LNHNV and CDR2 as YYDKDF (reference sequence). Trimming pared 7 bases from V and 1 base from J, leaving 17 bases between. The DNA of the CDR3 is TGTGCCACCAAGGTGGGAAGGGACACATCCTACGAGCAGTACTTC. This encodes CATKVGRDTSYEQYF.

The chain carries TRBV7-2 and TRBJ2-3; 8 bases match TRBD1. V lost 1 base to trimming and J lost 1 base; unmatched junction nucleotides: 4. In germline, CDR1 is SGHTA, CDR2 FQGNSA. The CDR3 covers 16 residues. CDR3 DNA: TGTGCCAGCAGCTTAGGGCAGGACAGGGGCACAGATACGCAGTATTTT. Translated: CASSLGQDRGTDTQYF.

This clonotype was counted a few times. The V call is TRBV29-1, the J call TRBJ1-6; the match to TRBD1 covers 10 bases. V was pared by 6 bases and J by 10 bases, with 9 bases of the junction left unmatched. Germline assignment: CDR1 SQVTM and CDR2 ANQGSEA. The CDR3 has 14 residues. For the CDR3, the DNA is TGCAGCGTAAGGACAGGGGGTTCAGGATCACCCCTCCACTTT. Residues: CSVRTGGSGSPLHF.

This clonotype was observed a handful of times. The CDR3 region is CSAFTGRMNTEAFF. The CDR3 nucleotides are TGCAGTGCTTTTACAGGACGGATGAACACTGAAGCTTTCTTT. The rearrangement links TRBV20-1 to TRBJ1-1; tentative D call: TRBD1 (5 bases). CDR1 is DFQATT, CDR2 SNEGSKA, per germline (reference sequence). Trimming stripped 5 bases from V and 0 bases from J, with 13 bases between. The length of the CDR3 is 14 residues.

This chain joins TRBV12-3 or TRBV12-4 and TRBJ1-6, with 8 bases that match TRBD1. The CDR3 has 14 amino acids. V lost 8 bases to trimming and J lost 8 bases; unmatched junction nucleotides: 8. This CDR3 is CASVEGQGYSPLHF. For the CDR3, the DNA is TGTGCCAGCGTTGAAGGACAGGGTTATTCACCCCTCCACTTT.

The chain employs TRBV2 and TRBJ1-2; tentatively, D is TRBD1 (6 bases). V was trimmed by 6 bases and J by 1 base, leaving 9 bases between them. The CDR3 runs 13 residues. The germline gives CDR1 SNHLY, CDR2 FYNNEI. The CDR3 coding sequence is TGTGCCAGCAGAAACAGGGTTAACTATGGCTACACCTTC. It specifies CASRNRVNYGYTF.

The V and J genes are TRBV5-4 and TRBJ2-1; D remains unclear. V was cut by 4 bases and J by 2 bases, with 16 bases left in between. Looked up from germline, CDR1 is SGHNT and CDR2 is YYREEE (reference sequence). This CDR3 is 16 amino acids long. The CDR3 DNA sequence: TGTGCCAGCAGCCCGCCGAATGGGGTGGCCTACAATGAGCAGTTCTTC. This encodes CASSPPNGVAYNEQFF.

This clonotype was detected only a few times. V gene TRBV9 combines with J gene TRBJ2-7; D not certain. The CDR3 contains 13 residues. CDR1 is SGDLS and CDR2 is YYNGEE in the germline V gene. V lost 3 bases, J lost 2 bases, and 9 bases lay in between. The DNA of the CDR3 is TGTGCCAGCAGCGGAGACCCCACCTACGAGCAGTACTTC. Its translation is CASSGDPTYEQYF.

This chain joins TRBV7-9 and TRBJ2-5; 8 nucleotides align to TRBD1. J lost 5 bases, V lost 5 bases, and 10 bases had no gene match. Germline-derived CDR1 and CDR2 are SEHNR and FQNEAQ (reference sequence). This CDR3 is 15 amino acids long. As DNA, the CDR3 is TGTGCCAGCAGCCTGAACCAGGGGGCGGCGGAGACCCAGTACTTC. It translates to CASSLNQGAAETQYF.